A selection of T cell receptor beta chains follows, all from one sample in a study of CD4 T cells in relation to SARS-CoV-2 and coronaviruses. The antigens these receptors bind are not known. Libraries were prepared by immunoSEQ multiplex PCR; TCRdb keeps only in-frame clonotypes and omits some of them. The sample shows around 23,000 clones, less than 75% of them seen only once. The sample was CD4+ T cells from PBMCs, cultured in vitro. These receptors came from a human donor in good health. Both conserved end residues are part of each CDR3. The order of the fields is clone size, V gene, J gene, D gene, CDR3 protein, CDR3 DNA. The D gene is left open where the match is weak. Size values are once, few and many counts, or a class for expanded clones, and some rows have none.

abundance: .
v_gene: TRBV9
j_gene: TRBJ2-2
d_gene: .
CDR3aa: CASSPHTGELFF
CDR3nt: TGTGCCAGCAGCCCCCACACCGGGGAGCTGTTTTTT

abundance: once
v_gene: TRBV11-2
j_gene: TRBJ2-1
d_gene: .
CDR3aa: CASSSSTAYNEQFF
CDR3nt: TGTGCCAGCAGCTCGTCGACTGCGTACAATGAGCAGTTCTTC

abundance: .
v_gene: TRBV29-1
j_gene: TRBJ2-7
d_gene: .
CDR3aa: CSVGDIYEQYF
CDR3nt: TGCAGCGTAGGGGATATATACGAGCAGTACTTC

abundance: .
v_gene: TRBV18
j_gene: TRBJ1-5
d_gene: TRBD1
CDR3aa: CASSATGFKMPQHF
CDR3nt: TGTGCCAGCTCAGCGACAGGGTTCAAGATGCCCCAGCATTTT

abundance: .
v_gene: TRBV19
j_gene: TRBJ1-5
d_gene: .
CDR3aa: CASSIDPTWGPGNQPQHF
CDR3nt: TGTGCCAGTAGTATAGACCCCACGTGGGGCCCGGGCAATCAGCCCCAGCATTTT

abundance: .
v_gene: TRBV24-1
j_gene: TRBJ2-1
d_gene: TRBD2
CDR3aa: CATRGLAGGDEQFF
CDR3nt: TGTGCCACCCGAGGACTAGCGGGAGGAGATGAGCAGTTCTTC

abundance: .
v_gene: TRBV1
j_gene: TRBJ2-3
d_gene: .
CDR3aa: CTKTSGRPTDTQYF
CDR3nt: TGCACGAAAACTAGCGGGAGACCCACAGATACGCAGTATTTT

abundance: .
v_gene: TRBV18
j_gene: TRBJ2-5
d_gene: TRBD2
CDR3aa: CASSLLAEETQYF
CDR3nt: TGTGCCAGCTCACTACTAGCGGAAGAGACCCAGTACTTC

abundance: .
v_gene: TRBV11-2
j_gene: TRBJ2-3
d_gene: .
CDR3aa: CASSYSGDTQYF
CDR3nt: TGTGCCAGCAGCTATTCGGGAGATACGCAGTATTTT

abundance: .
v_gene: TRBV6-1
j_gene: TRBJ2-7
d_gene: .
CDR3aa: CASSELLEQYF
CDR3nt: TGTGCCAGCAGTGAACTCCTCGAGCAGTACTTC

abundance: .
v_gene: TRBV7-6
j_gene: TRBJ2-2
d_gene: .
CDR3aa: CASSLVVSGTRLTGELFF
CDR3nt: TGTGCCAGCAGCTTAGTTGTTAGCGGAACCCGCCTCACCGGGGAGCTGTTTTTT

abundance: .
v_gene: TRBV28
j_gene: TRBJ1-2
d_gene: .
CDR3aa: CASSLGGGSGYTF
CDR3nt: TGTGCCAGCAGCTTAGGGGGAGGGTCTGGCTACACCTTC

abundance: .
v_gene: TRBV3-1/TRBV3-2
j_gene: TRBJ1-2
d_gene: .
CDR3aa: CASSPGYGDLNYGYTF
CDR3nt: TGTGCCAGCAGCCCTGGGTACGGAGACCTTAACTATGGCTACACCTTC

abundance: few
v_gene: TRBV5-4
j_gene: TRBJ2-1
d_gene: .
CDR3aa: CASSLEGTQFF
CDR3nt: TGTGCCAGCAGCTTGGAGGGGACGCAGTTCTTC

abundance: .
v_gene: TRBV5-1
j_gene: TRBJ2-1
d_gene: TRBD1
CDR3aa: CASSSPPGQYNEQFF
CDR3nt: TGCGCCAGCAGCTCGCCCCCGGGACAGTACAATGAGCAGTTCTTC